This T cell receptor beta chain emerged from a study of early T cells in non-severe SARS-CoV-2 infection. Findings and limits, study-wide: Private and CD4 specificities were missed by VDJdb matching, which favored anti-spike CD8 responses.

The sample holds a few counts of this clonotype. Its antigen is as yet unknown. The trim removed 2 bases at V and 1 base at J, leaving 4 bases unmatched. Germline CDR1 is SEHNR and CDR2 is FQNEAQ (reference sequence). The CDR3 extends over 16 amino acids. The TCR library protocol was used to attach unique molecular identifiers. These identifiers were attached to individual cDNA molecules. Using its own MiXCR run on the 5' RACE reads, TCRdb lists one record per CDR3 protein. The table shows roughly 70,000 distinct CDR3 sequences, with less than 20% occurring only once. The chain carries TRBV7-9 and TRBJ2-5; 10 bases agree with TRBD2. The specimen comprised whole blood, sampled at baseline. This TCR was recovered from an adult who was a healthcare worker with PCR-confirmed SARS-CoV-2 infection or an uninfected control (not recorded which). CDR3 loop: CASSLRLAGVQETQYF. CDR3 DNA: TGTGCCAGCAGCTTACGGCTAGCGGGAGTCCAAGAGACCCAGTACTTC.